Here is one T cell receptor (beta chain) with its context. A sample-barcoded 5' primer and a J-beta primer mix were used in a second PCR of about 7 to 12 cycles. TCRdb used MiXCR to reprocess the 5' RACE reads, holding one entry per CDR3 protein. This table has hundreds of thousands of distinct CDR3 sequences, around half appearing once. The data were taken from a study of blood T cells in healthy people across ages. The receptor comes from a woman in her sixties in good health. The sequenced sample consisted of blood.

CDR3 residues: CASSPRQTANYGYTF. The CDR3 DNA reads as TGTGCCAGCAGCCCGCGACAGACGGCTAACTATGGCTACACCTTC. This chain joins TRBV9 and TRBJ1-2; a possible D gene is TRBD1 (5 bases). The CDR3 totals 15 residues. The germline V gene encodes CDR1 SGDLS and CDR2 YYNGEE. Trimming stripped 4 bases from V and 0 bases from J, with 13 bases between.